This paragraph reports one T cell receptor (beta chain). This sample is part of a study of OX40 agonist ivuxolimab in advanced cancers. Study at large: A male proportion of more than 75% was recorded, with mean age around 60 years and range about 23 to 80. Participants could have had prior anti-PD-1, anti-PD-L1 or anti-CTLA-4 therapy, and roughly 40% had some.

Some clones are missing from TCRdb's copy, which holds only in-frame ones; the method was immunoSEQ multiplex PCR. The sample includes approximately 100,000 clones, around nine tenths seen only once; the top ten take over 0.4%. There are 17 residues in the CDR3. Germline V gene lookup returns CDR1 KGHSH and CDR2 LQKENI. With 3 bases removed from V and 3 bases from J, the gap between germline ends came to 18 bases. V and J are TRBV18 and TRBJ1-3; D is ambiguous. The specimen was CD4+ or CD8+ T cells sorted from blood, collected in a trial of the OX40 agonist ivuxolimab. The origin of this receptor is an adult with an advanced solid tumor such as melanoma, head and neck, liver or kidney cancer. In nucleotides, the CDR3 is TGTGCCAGCTCACCCGGGGAGACCGCACCGAGTGGAAACACCATATATTTT. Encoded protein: CASSPGETAPSGNTIYF.